Listed here is a single T cell receptor (beta chain). Its antigen remains unidentified. Healthy donors had no documented immune events, such as infections, while sampled. The source of the sample is a study of identifying expanded T cells in peripheral blood. V shed 1 base and J 8 bases; nucleotides not matched to a gene: 12. The CDR3 has 16 amino acids. Per the germline V gene, CDR1 is MNHEY and CDR2 is SVGAGI. Study conclusions and caveats: Technical replicates showed roughly 1.2 changed clones; two weeks about 16.4; four weeks 19. Approximately two-week clone count variance significantly increased as total template count grew.

Sequenced by immunoSEQ multiplex PCR; TCRdb stores in-frame clones only, minus some. The sample carries about 78,000 clones, 84% recorded once. The clonotype originates from a person aged 18 to 75 in good health. The rearrangement joins TRBV6-5 to TRBJ1-1, with 8 positions matching TRBD1. Material: blood. CDR3 DNA sequence: TGTGCCAGCAGTTACTTTTTACAGGGGGGGACAACGGAAGCTTTCTTT. This sequence encodes CASSYFLQGGTTEAFF.